This TCR beta chain was recovered during a study of identical twins. Findings of the study overall: Possibly, invariant MAIT and iNKT cells partly confounded zero-insertion analyses.

With respect to this clonotype: Its target is unknown.

The CDR3 runs 10 residues. V lost 3 bases and J lost 9, with 6 bases in between. The germline V gene has CDR1 DFQATT and CDR2 SNEGSKA (reference sequence). Via MiXCR, TCRdb re-called the 5' RACE reads, giving one row per CDR3 protein. Of approximately 530,000 distinct CDR3 sequences listed, under 25% are singletons. These data are also associated with another study on yellow fever vaccine responses in identical twins.

The rearrangement joins TRBV20-1 to TRBJ2-1; D ambiguous. The sequence was collected from a woman under 30 in good health. Sequenced sample: CD4+ T cells sorted from blood. The CDR3 is CSASLREQFF. In DNA form, the CDR3 reads TGCAGTGCTAGTCTCCGTGAGCAGTTCTTC.